The 15 T cell receptor beta chains given below trace back to one sample, sequenced in a study of T cells in narcolepsy. The assay was immunoSEQ multiplex PCR, and TCRdb's table has in-frame clones only and misses some. Of about 25,000 clones in the sample, approximately 80% were seen once. Sequenced: CD45RA- memory CD4+ T cells from PBMCs. These TCRs come from a human donor with narcolepsy.

This clone was seen a handful of times. The chain joins TRBV7-2 to TRBJ1-5; 8 positions agree with TRBD1. V was pared by 3 bases and J by 7 bases, with 14 bases of the junction left unmatched. Germline V gene data show CDR1 as SGHTA and CDR2 as FQGNSA. CDR3 length: 17 amino acids. The CDR3 is CASSLDLLTGAAQPQHF. The CDR3 nucleotides are TGTGCCAGCAGCTTGGATTTATTGACAGGGGCGGCACAGCCCCAGCATTTT. The full variable domain, completed using reference TRBV7-2 and TRBJ1-5, is GAGVSQSPSNKVTEKGKDVELRCDPISGHTALYWYRQSLGQGLEFLIYFQGNSAPDKSGLPSDRFSAERTGGSVSTLTIQRTQQEDSAVYLCASSLDLLTGAAQPQHFGDGTRLSIL.

V usage is TRBV30 and J usage is TRBJ1-6; TRBD1 aligns across 7 bases. The V segment lost 2 bases and the J segment 7 bases; nucleotides outside the gene matches: 8. Germline V lookup: CDR1 GTSNPN, CDR2 SVGIG (reference sequence). This CDR3 has 15 residues. For the CDR3, the DNA is TGTGCCTGGAGTAGGGACAGACCTTCGAATTCACCCCTCCACTTT. It codes for CAWSRDRPSNSPLHF.

The chain joins TRBV27 to TRBJ2-7; D is perhaps TRBD1 (6 bases). The CDR3 contains 14 residues. The germline V gene encodes CDR1 MNHEY and CDR2 SMNVEV (reference sequence). Trimming left V 3 bases short and J 4 bases short, with 13 bases between. DNA for the CDR3: TGTGCCAGCAGTTTCTCGACAGGCAATTACGAGCAGTACTTC. Its translation is CASSFSTGNYEQYF.

This sequence joins TRBV7-2 and TRBJ1-2; 8 bases align to TRBD1. The CDR3 contains 16 residues. CDR1 is SGHTA, CDR2 FQGNSA, per germline. The ends lost 1 base at V and 4 bases at J; junction bases unmatched: 8. For the CDR3, the DNA is TGTGCCAGCAGCTTAGGGACAGGGAAAGAGCCCTATGGCTACACCTTC. This encodes CASSLGTGKEPYGYTF.

The V and J genes are TRBV7-6 and TRBJ2-2; weak D call: TRBD1 (5 bases). The CDR3 sequence is 12 residues long. V lost 5 bases and J 7 bases, leaving 8 bases between the germline ends. Germline CDR1 and CDR2: SGHVS and FNYEAQ. The DNA for the CDR3 is TGTGCCAGCAGCAGGGGTGTCGGGGAGCTGTTTTTT. Amino acid sequence: CASSRGVGELFF.

This chain links TRBV19 with TRBJ2-1, with D perhaps given as TRBD1 or TRBD2 (5 bases each). There are 13 residues in the CDR3. V dropped 8 bases and J dropped 7 bases, with 15 bases sitting between them. Germline CDR1 and CDR2: LNHDA and SQIVND (reference sequence). CDR3 sequence (DNA): TGTGCCAGTGGCGAGGGGCTAACGAATGAGCAGTTCTTC. Protein sequence: CASGEGLTNEQFF. The full variable domain, in which reference TRBV19 and TRBJ2-1 provide the parts outside the CDR3, is DGGITQSPKYLFRKEGQNVTLSCEQNLNHDAMYWYRQDPGQGLRLIYYSQIVNDFQKGDIAEGYSVSREKKESFPLTVTSAQKNPTAFYLCASGEGLTNEQFFGPGTRLTVL.

V usage is TRBV27 and J usage is TRBJ2-7; the D is unclear. The CDR3 runs to 13 residues. Trimming cost V 4 bases and J 3 bases, with 10 bases left between them. Germline CDR1 MNHEY, CDR2 SMNVEV (reference sequence). The chain's CDR3 is CASSSYRDYEQYF. The DNA of the CDR3 is TGTGCCAGCAGTTCCTACAGAGACTACGAGCAGTACTTC.

This clone was seen a handful of times. The CDR3 here is CASSYSLGGGYTF. The DNA for the CDR3 is TGTGCCAGCAGTTACTCACTTGGAGGTGGCTACACCTTC. The chain uses TRBV6-6 and TRBJ1-2; the D is unclear. CDR3 size: 13 residues. Trimming removed 0 bases at V and 7 bases at J, with 9 bases between. Germline loops: CDR1 MNHNY, CDR2 SVGAGI (reference sequence).

V is TRBV7-8 and J is TRBJ1-2; 9 bases align to TRBD1. The CDR3 consists of 15 residues. The V gene's germline CDR1 is SGHVS and CDR2 FQNEAQ. V lost 5 bases, J lost 7 bases, and 11 bases stayed unmatched. CDR3 sequence: CASSAVQGAKGGYTF. Written as DNA, the CDR3 is TGTGCCAGCAGCGCCGTACAGGGGGCTAAGGGTGGCTACACCTTC.

This clone was found once. The chain employs TRBV6-6 and TRBJ2-7; possibly TRBD2 for D (6 bases). CDR1 MNHNY and CDR2 SVGAGI come from the germline V gene (reference sequence). With 0 bases removed from V and 0 bases from J, the gap between germline ends came to 9 bases. This CDR3 spans 15 amino acids. DNA for the CDR3: TGTGCCAGCAGTTACTCGGGAGGCATCTCCTACGAGCAGTACTTC. This sequence encodes CASSYSGGISYEQYF.

V usage is TRBV9 and J usage is TRBJ2-5, with D perhaps TRBD1 (7 bases). This CDR3 contains 16 residues. Germline CDR1 and CDR2: SGDLS and YYNGEE. Between the trimmed V and J ends, which lost 2 bases and 2 bases, there was a span of 16 bases. The CDR3 protein is CASSVGGGGRQETQYF. CDR3 sequence (DNA): TGTGCCAGCAGCGTGGGAGGAGGGGGCCGACAAGAGACCCAGTACTTC.

Comment on this clone: The sample holds other DNA sequences that translate to the same CDR3. This chain joins TRBV5-1 and TRBJ1-1; 8 bases align to TRBD1. Per the germline V gene, CDR1 is SGHRS and CDR2 is YFSETQ. V shed 4 bases and J 4 bases; nucleotides not matched to a gene: 9. The CDR3 covers 15 residues. CDR3 amino acids: CASSQQDRAITEAFF. The CDR3 nucleotides read TGCGCCAGCAGCCAACAGGACAGGGCCATCACTGAAGCTTTCTTT.

The chain couples TRBV12-5 to TRBJ1-3, with unresolved D. Germline values: CDR1 LGHNT, CDR2 FRNRAP. With 1 base removed from V and 4 bases from J, the gap between germline ends came to 2 bases. The CDR3 extends over 12 amino acids. The CDR3 reads CASGLGGNTIYF. The CDR3 region has the DNA TGTGCTAGTGGTTTGGGGGGAAACACCATATATTTT.

The CDR3 reads CAWSVTSYNEQFF. In nucleotides, the CDR3 is TGTGCCTGGAGTGTGACTAGTTACAATGAGCAGTTCTTC. V is TRBV30 and J is TRBJ2-1; perhaps TRBD2 as D (6 bases). This CDR3 comprises 13 residues. V was clipped by 0 bases and J by 4 bases, with 7 bases between them. Germline V gene data show CDR1 as GTSNPN and CDR2 as SVGIG (reference sequence).

This chain uses TRBV5-1 with TRBJ2-1; 7 bases align to TRBD2. The CDR3 runs 15 residues. Germline V gene sequence: CDR1 SGHRS, CDR2 YFSETQ. Losses at the gene ends were 0 bases for V and 4 bases for J; bases not matched to a gene: 4. CDR3 bases: TGCGCCAGCAGCTTGGTTGGGACTATATACAATGAGCAGTTCTTC. Translated: CASSLVGTIYNEQFF.